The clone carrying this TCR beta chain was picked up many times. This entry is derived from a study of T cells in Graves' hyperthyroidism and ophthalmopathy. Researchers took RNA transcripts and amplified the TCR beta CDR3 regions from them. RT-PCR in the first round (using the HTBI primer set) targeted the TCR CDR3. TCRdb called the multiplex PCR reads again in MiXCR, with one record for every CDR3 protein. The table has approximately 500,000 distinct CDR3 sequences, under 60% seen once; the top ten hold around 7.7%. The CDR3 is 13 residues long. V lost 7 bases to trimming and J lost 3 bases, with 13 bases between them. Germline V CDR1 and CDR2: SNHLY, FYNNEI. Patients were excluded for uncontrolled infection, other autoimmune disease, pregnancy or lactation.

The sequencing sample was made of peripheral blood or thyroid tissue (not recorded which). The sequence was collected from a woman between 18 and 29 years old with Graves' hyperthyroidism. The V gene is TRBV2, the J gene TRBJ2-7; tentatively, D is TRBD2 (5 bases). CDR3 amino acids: CASNSGVNYEQYF. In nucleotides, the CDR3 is TGTGCCAGCAACTCCGGGGTAAACTACGAGCAGTACTTC.